This T cell receptor beta chain was sequenced in a study of blood T cell repertoires in COVID-19. Background on the study: Some COVID-19 samples were acute and others convalescent; all came from the United States, Italy and Spain. T cells, B-cell-depleted T cells, or PBMCs provided the cDNA or gDNA that served as material.

In its sample, this clone was seen once. Per the study methods: Researchers report that nucleated cell counts were estimated from reference gene primer amplification. Measured with immunoSEQ multiplex PCR; TCRdb has only the in-frame clones, and not every one. Clone size and the V and J calls come from that table; the DNA yielded D and trimming. The sample has 250,000 to 300,000 clones; approximately 83% are singletons. This clonotype was sampled from a woman aged 70-85 years with acute or convalescent COVID-19. The sequenced sample was peripheral blood.

The CDR3 here is CAWRAGGGRETQYF. DNA for the CDR3: TGTGCCTGGAGAGCTGGGGGGGGTCGGGAGACCCAGTACTTC. This sequence joins TRBV30 and TRBJ2-5; 7 nucleotides align to TRBD2. The CDR3 runs to 14 residues. Germline V gene lookup returns CDR1 GTSNPN and CDR2 SVGIG (reference sequence). Losses at the gene ends were 3 bases for V and 5 bases for J; bases not matched to a gene: 9.